These 18 T cell receptor beta chains were all obtained from the same sample, sequenced in a study of T cell clones after liver transplantation. TCRdb's table, derived via immunoSEQ multiplex PCR, lists solely in-frame clones and lacks some. The table has 50,000 to 60,000 clones, more than 70% seen once. Sequencing was performed on CD4+ T cells from blood, taken at the 22-month timepoint. The receptors were sampled from a human patient who received a liver transplant. The graft donor may be the source of some T cells.

The chain couples TRBV10-3 to TRBJ2-2; 8 nucleotides agree with TRBD1. This CDR3 has 14 residues. Looked up from germline, CDR1 is ENHRY and CDR2 is SYGVKD. V shed 3 bases and J 5 bases; nucleotides not matched to a gene: 2. The DNA for the CDR3 is TGTGCCATCAGTGAACGGACAGGGACCGGGGAGCTGTTTTTT. Amino acids: CAISERTGTGELFF.

V usage is TRBV7-6 and J usage is TRBJ2-5; 7 bases map to TRBD1. This CDR3 comprises 14 residues. The germline V gene has CDR1 SGHVS and CDR2 FNYEAQ. Trimming removed 1 base from V and 6 bases from J; junction bases left unmatched: 5. CDR3 protein: CASSLEQGIKTQYF. The CDR3 DNA sequence: TGTGCCAGCAGCTTAGAACAGGGGATAAAGACCCAGTACTTC. Using reference TRBV7-6 and TRBJ2-5 for the parts outside the CDR3, the full variable domain is GAGVSQSPRYKVTKRGQDVALRCDPISGHVSLYWYRQALGQGPEFLTYFNYEAQQDKSGLPNDRFSAERPEGSISTLTIQRTEQRDSAMYRCASSLEQGIKTQYFGPGTRLLVL.

The V and J genes are TRBV5-6 and TRBJ1-2; a weak D match, TRBD1 (5 bases). The CDR3 spans 16 residues. Germline CDR1 reads SGHDT; CDR2 reads YYEEEE. With 4 bases removed from V and 4 bases from J, the gap between germline ends came to 20 bases. The CDR3 DNA is TGTGCCAGCAGCCCCCAAATACAGGAAGACAGCTATGGCTACACCTTC. Residues: CASSPQIQEDSYGYTF.

A few counts support this clone. The chain employs TRBV11-1 and TRBJ2-2; D call uncertain. Germline values: CDR1 SGHAT, CDR2 FQDESV (reference sequence). V gave up 0 bases and J gave up 3 bases, with 5 bases separating them. This CDR3 spans 14 amino acids. The CDR3 reads CASSLAQYTGELFF. The CDR3 coding sequence is TGTGCCAGCAGCTTAGCGCAGTACACCGGGGAGCTGTTTTTT.

V gene TRBV27 combines with J gene TRBJ1-1; TRBD1 aligns across 9 bases. Germline-derived CDR1 and CDR2 are MNHEY and SMNVEV (reference sequence). This CDR3 contains 13 residues. The V and J ends lost 2 bases and 9 bases, in that order; junction bases with no gene match: 4. CDR3 protein: CASSLKGTGQAFF. CDR3 nucleotide sequence: TGTGCCAGCAGTTTAAAGGGGACAGGGCAAGCTTTCTTT.

This sequence joins TRBV7-9 and TRBJ2-1; TRBD1 matches at 7 bases. V was clipped by 4 bases and J by 4 bases; unmatched bases: 7. Germline V CDR1 and CDR2: SEHNR, FQNEAQ (reference sequence). The CDR3 loop spans 15 amino acids. CDR3 in DNA: TGTGCCAGCAGCTCACAGGGGACACCTTACAATGAGCAGTTCTTC. It translates to CASSSQGTPYNEQFF.

The genes are TRBV28 and TRBJ1-2; D might be TRBD1 (5 bases). Germline CDR1 and CDR2: MDHEN and SYDVKM. V was shortened by 6 bases and J by 0 bases, with 14 bases between the two germline ends. CDR3 size: 15 residues. Here the CDR3 DNA reads TGTGCCAGCAGGGTCGGAGACAGCTCTAACTATGGCTACACCTTC. This translates into CASRVGDSSNYGYTF.

This clone was counted between two and nine times. This chain joins TRBV11-2 and TRBJ1-3; D is perhaps TRBD1 (5 bases). V lost 2 bases and J lost 4, with 9 bases in between. CDR1 is SGHAT, CDR2 FQNNGV, per germline. The CDR3 is made up of 14 amino acids. The CDR3 loop reads CASSLTRGGNTIYF. The CDR3 DNA sequence: TGTGCCAGCAGCTTAACGAGGGGAGGAAACACCATATATTTT.

The CDR3 region has the DNA TGTGCCAGCAGCTTTCGACGGAACACTGAAGCTTTCTTT. Translation gives CASSFRRNTEAFF. V usage is TRBV7-2 and J usage is TRBJ1-1; no clear D. CDR3 length: 13 amino acids. The V gene lost 3 bases and the J gene lost 1 base, with 6 bases spanning the gap. Germline V gene lookup returns CDR1 SGHTA and CDR2 FQGNSA.

Relative to its sample, this clone is medium-sized. The chain joins TRBV6-6 to TRBJ2-4; D gene unclear. Germline V lookup: CDR1 MNHNY, CDR2 SVGAGI (reference sequence). This CDR3 region has 12 residues. Trimming pared 10 bases from V and 9 bases from J, leaving 16 bases between. The CDR3 DNA reads as TGTGCCATCGCGGACCCGTTGGGCATTCAGTACTTC. It yields the protein CAIADPLGIQYF.

CDR3 DNA sequence: TGTGCCAGTAGCGACCGAACAACGGTCCGGGAGACCCAGTACTTC. It specifies CASSDRTTVRETQYF. The gene calls are TRBV19 and TRBJ2-5, with D hard to call. This CDR3 is built from 15 residues. From germline, CDR1 is LNHDA and CDR2 SQIVND (reference sequence). The ends were cut back, 6 bases at V and 5 bases at J, with 19 bases in the middle. The whole variable domain, filled in from reference TRBV19 and TRBJ2-5, reads DGGITQSPKYLFRKEGQNVTLSCEQNLNHDAMYWYRQDPGQGLRLIYYSQIVNDFQKGDIAEGYSVSREKKESFPLTVTSAQKNPTAFYLCASSDRTTVRETQYFGPGTRLLVL.

The table lists this clone with a few counts. The chain has TRBV30 and TRBJ1-5; D is possibly TRBD1 (5 bases). V shed 4 bases and J shed 5 bases, with 18 bases lying between them. The CDR3 loop spans 15 amino acids. The germline CDR1 and CDR2 sequences are GTSNPN and SVGIG (reference sequence). The CDR3 here is CAWKPSGKGDQPQHF. The DNA of the CDR3 is TGTGCCTGGAAACCGTCAGGGAAAGGAGATCAGCCCCAGCATTTT.

The rearrangement uses TRBV29-1 and TRBJ2-3; 11 bases map to TRBD1. Germline V lookup: CDR1 SQVTM, CDR2 ANQGSEA. There are 14 residues in the CDR3. The junction had 8 bases not matched to a gene; V was cut back by 6 bases and J by 6 bases. The CDR3 region is CSVGDRGMSDTQYF. CDR3 nucleotides: TGCAGCGTAGGGGACAGGGGGATGTCGGATACGCAGTATTTT.

The gene calls are TRBV7-3 and TRBJ1-6, with 9 bases fitting TRBD1. The V gene end was trimmed by 5 bases and the J gene end by 8 bases; junction bases not matched to a gene: 4. The germline CDR1 and CDR2 sequences are SGHTA and FQGTGA. CDR3 size: 14 residues. This CDR3 is CASSRTGDDSPLHF. In DNA, the CDR3 is TGTGCCAGCAGCCGGACAGGGGATGATTCACCCCTCCACTTT. Using reference TRBV7-3 and TRBJ1-6 for the parts outside the CDR3, the full variable domain is GAGVSQTPSNKVTEKGKYVELRCDPISGHTALYWYRQSLGQGPEFLIYFQGTGAADDSGLPNDRFFAVRPEGSVSTLKIQRTERGDSAVYLCASSRTGDDSPLHFGNGTRLTVT.

The J gene is TRBJ2-3, the V gene TRBV2; D gene unclear. V was cut by 4 bases and J by 4 bases, with 6 bases left in between. CDR1 and CDR2 from the germline V gene are SNHLY and FYNNEI. CDR3 length: 12 residues. In DNA, the CDR3 is TGTGCCAGCAGTGGCCTAGCAGATACGCAGTATTTT. This gives the protein CASSGLADTQYF.

This chain connects TRBV28 to TRBJ2-1, with 13 positions matching TRBD2. The CDR3 covers 15 residues. The germline gives CDR1 MDHEN, CDR2 SYDVKM. Trimming took 5 bases from V and 7 from J; bases not matched to a gene: 5. Here the CDR3 DNA reads TGTGCCAGCAGTACACTAGCGGGGGGGCGGAATGAGCAGTTCTTC. Translation: CASSTLAGGRNEQFF.

The J gene is TRBJ2-1, the V gene TRBV5-1; weak D call: TRBD2 (5 bases). Trimming stripped 2 bases from V and 2 bases from J, with 14 bases between. Germline-derived CDR1 and CDR2 are SGHRS and YFSETQ. The CDR3 consists of 16 residues. CDR3: CASSLESRVPYNEQFF. The CDR3 DNA reads as TGCGCCAGCAGCTTAGAATCGAGGGTTCCCTACAATGAGCAGTTCTTC. Drawing the rest from reference TRBV5-1 and TRBJ2-1, the complete variable domain is KAGVTQTPRYLIKTRGQQVTLSCSPISGHRSVSWYQQTPGQGLQFLFEYFSETQRNKGNFPGRFSGRQFSNSRSEMNVSTLELGDSALYLCASSLESRVPYNEQFFGPGTRLTVL.

This clone showed up just once. The chain uses TRBV11-3 and TRBJ2-3, with D maybe TRBD1 (6 bases). This CDR3 is built from 15 residues. Trimming removed 3 bases at V and 1 base at J, with 11 bases between. Per germline, CDR1 SGHNT and CDR2 YENEEA. Here the CDR3 DNA reads TGTGCCAGCAGCTTGAGACAGGAGGGCACAGATACGCAGTATTTT. Protein product: CASSLRQEGTDTQYF. Looking up the rest from reference TRBV11-3 and TRBJ2-3 gives the full variable domain: EAGVVQSPRYKIIEKKQPVAFWCNPISGHNTLYWYLQNLGQGPELLIRYENEEAVDDSQLPKDRFSAERLKGVDSTLKIQPAELGDSAVYLCASSLRQEGTDTQYFGPGTRLTVL.